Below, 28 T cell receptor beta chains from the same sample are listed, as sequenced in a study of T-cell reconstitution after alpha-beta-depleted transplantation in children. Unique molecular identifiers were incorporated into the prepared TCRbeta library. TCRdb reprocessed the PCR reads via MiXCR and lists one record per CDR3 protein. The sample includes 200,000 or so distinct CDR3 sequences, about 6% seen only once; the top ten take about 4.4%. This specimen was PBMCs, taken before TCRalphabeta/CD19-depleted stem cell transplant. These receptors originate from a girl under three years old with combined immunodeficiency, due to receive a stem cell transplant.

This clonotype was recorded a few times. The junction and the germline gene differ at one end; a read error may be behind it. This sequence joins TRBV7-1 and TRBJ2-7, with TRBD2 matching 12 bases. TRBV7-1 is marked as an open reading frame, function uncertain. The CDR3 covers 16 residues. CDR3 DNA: TGTGCCATCAGCTCGGGGCTAGCGGGGGGGATATACGAGCAGTACTTC. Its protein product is CAISSGLAGGIYEQYF.

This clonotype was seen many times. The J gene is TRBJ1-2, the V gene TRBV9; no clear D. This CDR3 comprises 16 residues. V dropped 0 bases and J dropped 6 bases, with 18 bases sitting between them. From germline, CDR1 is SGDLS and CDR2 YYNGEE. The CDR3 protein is CASSVVSYGLVNGYTF. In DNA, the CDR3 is TGTGCCAGCAGCGTAGTGAGCTACGGCCTTGTAAATGGCTACACCTTC.

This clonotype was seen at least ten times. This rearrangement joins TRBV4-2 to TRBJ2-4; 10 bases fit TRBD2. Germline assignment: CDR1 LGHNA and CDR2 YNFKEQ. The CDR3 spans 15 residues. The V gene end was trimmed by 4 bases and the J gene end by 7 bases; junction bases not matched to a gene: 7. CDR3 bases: TGTGCCAGCAGCCTTCGAGCGGGAGGGCCTAACATTCAGTACTTC. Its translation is CASSLRAGGPNIQYF.

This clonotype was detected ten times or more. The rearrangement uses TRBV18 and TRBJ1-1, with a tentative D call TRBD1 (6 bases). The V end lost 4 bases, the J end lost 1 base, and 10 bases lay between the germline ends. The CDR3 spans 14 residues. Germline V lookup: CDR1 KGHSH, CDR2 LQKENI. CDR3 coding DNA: TGTGCCAGCTCACAACAGGGAGAGAACACTGAAGCTTTCTTT. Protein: CASSQQGENTEAFF.

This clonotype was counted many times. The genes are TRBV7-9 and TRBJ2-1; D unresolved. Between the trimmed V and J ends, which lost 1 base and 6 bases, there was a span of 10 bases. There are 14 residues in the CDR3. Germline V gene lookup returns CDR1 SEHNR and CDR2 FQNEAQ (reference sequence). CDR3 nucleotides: TGTGCCAGCAGCTTAGTAGGGCAGACCAATGAGCAGTTCTTC. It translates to CASSLVGQTNEQFF.

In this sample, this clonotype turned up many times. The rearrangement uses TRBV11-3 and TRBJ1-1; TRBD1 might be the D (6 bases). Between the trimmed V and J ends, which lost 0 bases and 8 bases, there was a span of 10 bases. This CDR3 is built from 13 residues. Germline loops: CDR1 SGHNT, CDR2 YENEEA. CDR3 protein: CASSLDRGMEAFF. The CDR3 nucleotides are TGTGCCAGCAGCTTAGATAGGGGGATGGAAGCTTTCTTT.

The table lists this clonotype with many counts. As DNA, the CDR3 is TGTGCCAGCAGCCCCCAGAGTTCAACGCAGTATTTT. It encodes CASSPQSSTQYF. The chain has TRBV5-6 and TRBJ2-3; D is ambiguous. Germline V CDR1 and CDR2: SGHDT, YYEEEE. V was clipped by 4 bases and J by 9 bases, with 12 bases between them. This CDR3 region has 12 residues.

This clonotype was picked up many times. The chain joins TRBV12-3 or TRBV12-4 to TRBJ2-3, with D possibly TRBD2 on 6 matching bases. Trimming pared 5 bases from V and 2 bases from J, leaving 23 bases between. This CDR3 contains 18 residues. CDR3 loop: CASSPAPNVGGSTDTQYF. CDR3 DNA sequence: TGTGCCAGCAGTCCAGCCCCTAATGTGGGGGGATCCACAGATACGCAGTATTTT.

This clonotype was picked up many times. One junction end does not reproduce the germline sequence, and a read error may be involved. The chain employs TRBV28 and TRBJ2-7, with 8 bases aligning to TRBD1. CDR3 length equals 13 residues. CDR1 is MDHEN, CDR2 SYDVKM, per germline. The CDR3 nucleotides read TGTGCCAGCTCGAGGACAGGGCCTGTATCCTTCTTCTTC. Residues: CASSRTGPVSFFF.

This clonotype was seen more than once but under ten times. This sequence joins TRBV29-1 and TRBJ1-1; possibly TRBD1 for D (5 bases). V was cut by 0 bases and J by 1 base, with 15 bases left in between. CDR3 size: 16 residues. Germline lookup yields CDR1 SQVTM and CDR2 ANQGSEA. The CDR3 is CSVEDLQGSPNTEAFF. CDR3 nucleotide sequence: TGCAGCGTTGAAGATCTTCAGGGATCCCCGAACACTGAAGCTTTCTTT.

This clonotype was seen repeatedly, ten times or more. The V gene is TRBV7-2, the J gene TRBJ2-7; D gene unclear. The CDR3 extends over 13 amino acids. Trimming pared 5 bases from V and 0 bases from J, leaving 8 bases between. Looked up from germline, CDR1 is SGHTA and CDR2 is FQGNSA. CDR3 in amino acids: CASSPVSSYEQYF. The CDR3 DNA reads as TGTGCCAGCAGCCCGGTGAGCTCCTACGAGCAGTACTTC. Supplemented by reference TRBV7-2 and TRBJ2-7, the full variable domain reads GAGVSQSPSNKVTEKGKDVELRCDPISGHTALYWYRQSLGQGLEFLIYFQGNSAPDKSGLPSDRFSAERTGGSVSTLTIQRTQQEDSAVYLCASSPVSSYEQYFGPGTRLTVT.

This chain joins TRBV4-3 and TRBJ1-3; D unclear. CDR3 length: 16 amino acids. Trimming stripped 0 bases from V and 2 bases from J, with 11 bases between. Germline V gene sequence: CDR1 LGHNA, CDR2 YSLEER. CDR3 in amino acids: CASSQDSRSTGNTIYF. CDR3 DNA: TGCGCCAGCAGCCAAGATTCCCGCTCAACTGGAAACACCATATATTTT.

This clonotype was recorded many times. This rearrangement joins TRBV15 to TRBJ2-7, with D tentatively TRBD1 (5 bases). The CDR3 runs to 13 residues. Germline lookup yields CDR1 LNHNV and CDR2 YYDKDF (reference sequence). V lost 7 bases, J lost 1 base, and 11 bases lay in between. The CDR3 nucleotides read TGTGCCACCAAAGGACATGGATCCTACGAGCAGTACTTC. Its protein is CATKGHGSYEQYF.

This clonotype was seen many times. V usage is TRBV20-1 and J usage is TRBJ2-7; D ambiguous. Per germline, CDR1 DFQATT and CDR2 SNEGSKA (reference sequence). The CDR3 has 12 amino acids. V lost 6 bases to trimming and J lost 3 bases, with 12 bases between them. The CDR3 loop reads CSALPTNYEQYF. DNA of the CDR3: TGCAGTGCACTACCAACTAACTACGAGCAGTACTTC.

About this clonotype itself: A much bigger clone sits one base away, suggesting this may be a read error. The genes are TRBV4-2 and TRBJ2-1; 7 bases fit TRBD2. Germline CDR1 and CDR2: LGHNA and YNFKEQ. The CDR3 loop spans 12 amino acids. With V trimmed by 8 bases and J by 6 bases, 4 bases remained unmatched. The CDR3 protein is CASGRTSNEQFF. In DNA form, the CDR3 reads TGTGCCAGCGGCCGGACTAGCAATGAGCAGTTCTTC.

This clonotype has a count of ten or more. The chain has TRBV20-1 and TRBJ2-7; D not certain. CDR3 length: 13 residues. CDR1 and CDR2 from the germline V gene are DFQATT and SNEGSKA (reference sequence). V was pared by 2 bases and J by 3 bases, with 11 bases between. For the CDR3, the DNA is TGCAGTGCTAGACCCGAGGAGTTCTACGAGCAGTACTTC. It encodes CSARPEEFYEQYF.

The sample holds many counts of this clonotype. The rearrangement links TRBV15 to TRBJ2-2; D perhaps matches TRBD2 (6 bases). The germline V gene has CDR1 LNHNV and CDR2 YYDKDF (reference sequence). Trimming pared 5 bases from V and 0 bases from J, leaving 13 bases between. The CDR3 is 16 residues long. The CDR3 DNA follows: TGTGCCACCAGCCAGCCGGGGACTTCGAACACCGGGGAGCTGTTTTTT. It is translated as CATSQPGTSNTGELFF.

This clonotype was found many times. CDR3 sequence: CASSALAGGSGELFF. The DNA of the CDR3 is TGTGCCAGCAGCGCGTTGGCGGGGGGTAGCGGGGAGCTGTTTTTT. The chain is built from TRBV7-8 and TRBJ2-2, with 8 bases identical to TRBD2. V shed 5 bases, J shed 7 bases, and the junction held 9 bases outside the gene matches. Germline V gives CDR1 SGHVS, CDR2 FQNEAQ. The CDR3 has 15 residues.

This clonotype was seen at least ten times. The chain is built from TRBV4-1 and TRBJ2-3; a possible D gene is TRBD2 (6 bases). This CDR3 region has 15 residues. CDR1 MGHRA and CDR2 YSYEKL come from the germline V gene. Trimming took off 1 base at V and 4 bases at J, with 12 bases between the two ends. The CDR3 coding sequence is TGCGCCAGCAGCCAAGTATCGCAGCGGGCAGATACGCAGTATTTT. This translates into CASSQVSQRADTQYF.

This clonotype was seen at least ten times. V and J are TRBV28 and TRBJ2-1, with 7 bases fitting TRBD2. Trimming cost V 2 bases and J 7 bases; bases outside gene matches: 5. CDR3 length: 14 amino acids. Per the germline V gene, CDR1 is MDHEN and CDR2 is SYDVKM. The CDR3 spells CASSLTGAGNEQFF. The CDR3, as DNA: TGTGCCAGCAGTTTAACGGGAGCGGGGAATGAGCAGTTCTTC. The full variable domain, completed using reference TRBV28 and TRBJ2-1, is DVKVTQSSRYLVKRTGEKVFLECVQDMDHENMFWYRQDPGLGLRLIYFSYDVKMKEKGDIPEGYSVSREKKERFSLILESASTNQTSMYLCASSLTGAGNEQFFGPGTRLTVL.

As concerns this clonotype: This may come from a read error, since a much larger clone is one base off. The CDR3 DNA sequence: TGCGCCAGCAGTCGGGTCTCGGGGAATGAGCAGTCCTTC. This codes for CASSRVSGNEQSF. The gene calls are TRBV4-3 and TRBJ2-1; weak D call: TRBD2 (5 bases). The CDR3 extends over 13 amino acids. Germline CDR1 reads LGHNA; CDR2 reads YSLEER.

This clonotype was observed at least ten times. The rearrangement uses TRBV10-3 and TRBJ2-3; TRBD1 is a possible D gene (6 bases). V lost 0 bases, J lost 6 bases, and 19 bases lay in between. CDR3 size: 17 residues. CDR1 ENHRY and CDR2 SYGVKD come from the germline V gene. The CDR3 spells CAISESRGQGRGDTQYF. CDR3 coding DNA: TGTGCCATCAGTGAGTCTCGGGGCCAGGGGCGAGGGGATACGCAGTATTTT.

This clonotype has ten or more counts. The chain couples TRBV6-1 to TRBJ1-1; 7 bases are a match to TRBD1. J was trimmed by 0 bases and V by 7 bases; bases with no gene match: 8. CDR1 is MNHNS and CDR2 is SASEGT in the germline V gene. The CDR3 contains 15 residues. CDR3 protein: CASNIYRGMNTEAFF. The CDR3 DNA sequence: TGTGCCAGCAATATTTACAGGGGAATGAACACTGAAGCTTTCTTT.

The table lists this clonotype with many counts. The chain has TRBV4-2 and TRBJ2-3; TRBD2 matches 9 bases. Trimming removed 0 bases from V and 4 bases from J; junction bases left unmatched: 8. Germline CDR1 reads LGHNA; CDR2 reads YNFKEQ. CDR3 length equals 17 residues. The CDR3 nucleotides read TGTGCCAGCAGCCAAGATCCTCAGGGACTAGCATCAGATACGCAGTATTTT. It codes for CASSQDPQGLASDTQYF.

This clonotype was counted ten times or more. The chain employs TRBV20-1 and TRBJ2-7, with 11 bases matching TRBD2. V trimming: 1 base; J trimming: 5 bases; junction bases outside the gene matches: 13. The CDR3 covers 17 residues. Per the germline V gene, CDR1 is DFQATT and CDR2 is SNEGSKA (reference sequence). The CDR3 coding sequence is TGCAGTGCTAGAGCGGTTAGCGGGAGGGCCGATGTCCACGAGCAGTACTTC. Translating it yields CSARAVSGRADVHEQYF.

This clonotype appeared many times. CDR3 in amino acids: CSADGDTFPIYTF. In nucleotides, the CDR3 is TGCAGTGCTGACGGGGACACCTTTCCGATCTACACCTTC. The rearrangement links TRBV20-1 to TRBJ1-2, with TRBD1 as a possible D gene (6 bases). Germline V gene sequence: CDR1 DFQATT, CDR2 SNEGSKA (reference sequence). The V and J ends lost 5 bases and 10 bases respectively, with 20 bases between them. The CDR3 consists of 13 residues.

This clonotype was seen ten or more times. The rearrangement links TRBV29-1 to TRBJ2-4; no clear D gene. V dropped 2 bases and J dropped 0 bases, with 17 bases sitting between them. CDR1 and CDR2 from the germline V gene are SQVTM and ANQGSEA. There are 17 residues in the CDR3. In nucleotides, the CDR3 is TGCAGCGTTGAATTTTTTATACGGACCCTAGCCAAAAACATTCAGTACTTC. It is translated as CSVEFFIRTLAKNIQYF.

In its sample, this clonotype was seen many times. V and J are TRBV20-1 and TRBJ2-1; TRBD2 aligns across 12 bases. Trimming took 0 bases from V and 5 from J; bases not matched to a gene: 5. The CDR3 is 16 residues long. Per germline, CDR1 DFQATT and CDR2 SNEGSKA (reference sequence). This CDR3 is CSARDFRLAGDNEQFF. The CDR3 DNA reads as TGCAGTGCTAGAGATTTTCGACTAGCGGGGGACAATGAGCAGTTCTTC.